These 31 T cell receptor beta chains came from one sample sequenced in a study of response to subunit inactivated influenza vaccine (dated 2018 in TCRdb). The library was obtained by RT-PCR. TCRdb lists the instrument as Illumina HiSeq 2500. TCRdb ran its own pipeline on the public reads, namely fastp trimming at Q25 and MiXCR clone calling, and kept in-frame beta chains. Entries are consolidated by CDR3 protein sequence, retaining the most common genes and DNA. This sample gives hundreds of thousands of distinct CDR3 sequences in total; approximately 18% of them show up just once. About 11% of the sample is taken by the ten largest. The sequences come from PBMCs from blood, collected less than 6 days after vaccination. These receptors were obtained from a man over 45 who received an inactivated influenza vaccine. Donor details come from another sample of the same person, matched by shared clones.

Ten or more counts support this clonotype. V and J are TRBV10-2 and TRBJ2-3; D may be TRBD1 (5 bases). Germline-derived CDR1 and CDR2 are WSHSY and SAAADI. This CDR3 spans 11 amino acids. V lost 8 bases and J 6 bases, leaving 9 bases between the germline ends. The CDR3 protein is CASGQGDTQYF. CDR3 DNA sequence: TGCGCCAGCGGTCAGGGCGATACGCAGTATTTT.

The chain is built from TRBV4-3 and TRBJ2-1, with TRBD1 as a possible D gene (5 bases). Trimming stripped 2 bases from V and 9 bases from J, with 8 bases between. The CDR3 runs 12 residues. Germline V gene lookup returns CDR1 LGHNA and CDR2 YSLEER. The CDR3: CASSQQGSEQFF. The CDR3 DNA is TGCGCCAGCAGCCAACAGGGAAGTGAGCAGTTCTTC.

The chain uses TRBV6-5 and TRBJ2-3, with D uncertain. The V end was cut by 0 bases, the J end by 5 bases, with 12 bases between. The CDR3 totals 15 residues. Germline CDR1 and CDR2: MNHEY and SVGAGI. The CDR3 is CASSYSHSKGDTQYF. The CDR3 DNA follows: TGTGCCAGCAGTTACTCACACAGCAAAGGAGATACGCAGTATTTT.

The V and J genes are TRBV5-5 and TRBJ1-4; unclear D gene. Germline V gene data show CDR1 as SGHKS and CDR2 as YYEKEE (reference sequence). V lost 2 bases and J 0 bases, leaving 14 bases between the germline ends. This CDR3 region has 17 residues. The CDR3 DNA follows: TGTGCCAGCAGCTTTCTTTTCAGAGGCACAACTAATGAAAAACTGTTTTTT. This sequence encodes CASSFLFRGTTNEKLFF.

This clonotype was seen only a few times. The chain uses TRBV3-1 and TRBJ2-7; D perhaps matches TRBD2 (6 bases). From germline, CDR1 is LGHDT and CDR2 YNNKEL (reference sequence). V shed 4 bases and J shed 3 bases, with 13 bases lying between them. This CDR3 spans 14 amino acids. DNA of the CDR3: TGTGCCAGCAGCCGATCTTCGACTAGCTACGAGCAGTACTTC. This encodes CASSRSSTSYEQYF.

This clonotype appeared a few times. This chain links TRBV9 with TRBJ2-1; D unclear. This CDR3 region has 12 residues. Per germline, CDR1 SGDLS and CDR2 YYNGEE. Trimming pared 4 bases from V and 6 bases from J, leaving 8 bases between. The CDR3 DNA reads as TGTGCCAGCAGCCATCTTTCCAATGAGCAGTTCTTC. Translated, it gives CASSHLSNEQFF.

This clonotype was detected only a few times. This chain links TRBV4-3 with TRBJ2-7, with a tentative D call TRBD1 (6 bases). The V gene's germline CDR1 is LGHNA and CDR2 YSLEER. The CDR3 length is 14 residues. Trimming left V 1 base short and J 0 bases short, with 7 bases between. CDR3 nucleotide sequence: TGCGCCAGCAGCCAAGGGGACACCTCCTACGAGCAGTACTTC. This encodes CASSQGDTSYEQYF.

V and J are TRBV29-1 and TRBJ1-1, with 11 bases matching TRBD1. With 4 bases clipped from V and 5 bases from J, the junction kept 3 bases outside the gene matches. The germline V gene has CDR1 SQVTM and CDR2 ANQGSEA. CDR3 length: 13 amino acids. The CDR3 loop is CSVGDRGVTEAFF. The CDR3 bases are TGCAGCGTTGGGGACAGGGGGGTTACTGAAGCTTTCTTT.

V is TRBV15 and J is TRBJ2-3; D is unclear. This CDR3 is 15 amino acids long. Trimming pared 6 bases from V and 0 bases from J, leaving 13 bases between. From germline, CDR1 is LNHNV and CDR2 YYDKDF (reference sequence). CDR3 nucleotides: TGTGCCACCAGGGTCCGAATTGTTAGCACAGATACGCAGTATTTT. Residues: CATRVRIVSTDTQYF.

This clonotype was found a few times. The CDR3 DNA sequence: TGCGCCAGCAGAGAAGGACGACCCTACAATGAGCAGTTCTTC. The encoded protein is CASREGRPYNEQFF. This chain connects TRBV5-1 to TRBJ2-1; D gene unclear. Germline CDR1 reads SGHRS; CDR2 reads YFSETQ. The CDR3 has 14 amino acids. Trimming removed 5 bases at V and 2 bases at J, with 11 bases between.

With regard to this clonotype: The junction differs from germline at one of its ends, possibly a read error. V usage is TRBV12-3 or TRBV12-4 and J usage is TRBJ2-1; TRBD2 is a possible D gene (6 bases). The CDR3 loop spans 14 amino acids. The CDR3 DNA reads as TGTGCCAGCAGGTTAGCACTAGCCCACAATGAGCAGTTCTTC. This translates into CASRLALAHNEQFF.

This clonotype was picked up a small number of times. The V gene is TRBV7-9, the J gene TRBJ2-5; tentative D call: TRBD2 (6 bases). The CDR3 is 15 residues long. V lost 3 bases and J 5 bases, leaving 16 bases between the germline ends. From germline, CDR1 is SEHNR and CDR2 FQNEAQ (reference sequence). The chain's CDR3 is CASSFQLAGKETQYF. The CDR3 DNA reads as TGTGCCAGCAGCTTTCAACTAGCTGGGAAGGAGACCCAGTACTTC.

The chain links TRBV6-5 to TRBJ1-6; TRBD1 matches at 8 bases. The CDR3 runs to 13 residues. Per germline, CDR1 MNHEY and CDR2 SVGAGI. Trimming took 2 bases from V and 10 from J; bases not matched to a gene: 1. The CDR3 coding sequence is TGTGCCAGCAGTTACACAGGGGGATCACCCCTCCACTTT. This gives the protein CASSYTGGSPLHF.

The chain joins TRBV3-1 to TRBJ2-3, with 9 bases aligning to TRBD1. This CDR3 spans 14 amino acids. With 3 bases clipped from V and 6 bases from J, the junction kept 4 bases outside the gene matches. The germline V gene has CDR1 LGHDT and CDR2 YNNKEL (reference sequence). The CDR3 DNA is TGTGCCAGCAGCCACGGGACAGGGTTTGATACGCAGTATTTT. Protein sequence: CASSHGTGFDTQYF.

This clonotype appeared a few times. The chain has TRBV9 and TRBJ2-3, with a possible D match to TRBD2 (8 bases). Trimming pared 5 bases from V and 6 bases from J, leaving 22 bases between. The CDR3 loop spans 16 amino acids. Germline loops: CDR1 SGDLS, CDR2 YYNGEE. This CDR3 is CASSPQGGGGHDTQYF. CDR3 sequence (DNA): TGTGCCAGCAGTCCGCAAGGGGGCGGGGGGCACGATACGCAGTATTTT.

The CDR3 DNA is TGTGCCAGCAGATTCAGGGGGTCCGATAATTCACCCCTCCACTTT. This sequence encodes CASRFRGSDNSPLHF. This rearrangement joins TRBV12-3 or TRBV12-4 to TRBJ1-6; 7 bases fit TRBD1. Trimming removed 6 bases from V and 5 bases from J; junction bases left unmatched: 7. The CDR3 covers 15 residues.

This chain connects TRBV4-1 to TRBJ2-1; TRBD2 matches at 8 bases. Germline V gene data show CDR1 as MGHRA and CDR2 as YSYEKL. The CDR3 extends over 18 amino acids. Unmatched junction bases numbered 16, after V lost 1 base and J lost 8 bases. The CDR3 bases are TGCGCCAGCAGCCAAGCCGTTGGCGGGGGGCGCCGAGGGCATGAGCAGTTCTTC. Its protein product is CASSQAVGGGRRGHEQFF.

This clonotype turned up a few times. The CDR3 DNA sequence: TGTGCCAGCAGCCGCGGCGGACTAGCGGGAGCCTTCGCGAACACCGGGGAGCTGTTTTTT. Translated, it gives CASSRGGLAGAFANTGELFF. This sequence joins TRBV11-2 and TRBJ2-2; TRBD2 agrees at 13 bases. Germline V gives CDR1 SGHAT, CDR2 FQNNGV. V gave up 5 bases and J gave up 0 bases; unmatched junction bases: 12. The CDR3 spans 20 residues.

A single count supports this clonotype. Here the CDR3 omits its conserved ending phenylalanine or tryptophan, so a read error is the likely source. The gene calls are TRBV5-6 and TRBJ1-2; 7 bases are a match to TRBD1. The length of the CDR3 is 14 residues. V lost 0 bases and J lost 5; bases outside the gene matches: 4. Germline lookup yields CDR1 SGHDT and CDR2 YYEEEE. The CDR3 here is CASSLGQGLYGYTY. The CDR3 DNA follows: TGTGCCAGCAGCTTGGGACAGGGTCTTTATGGCTACACCTAC.

This clonotype was recorded at least ten times. The rearrangement links TRBV12-3 or TRBV12-4 to TRBJ1-5; D is unresolved. The germline V and J ends were trimmed by 2 bases and 0 bases, with 14 bases remaining between them. This CDR3 region has 17 residues. The CDR3 bases are TGTGCCAGCAGTTTAATTTGGGGTCCGGGTAGCAATCAGCCCCAGCATTTT. Translation: CASSLIWGPGSNQPQHF.

The chain joins TRBV4-3 to TRBJ1-3; D is uncertain. This CDR3 spans 13 amino acids. The germline gives CDR1 LGHNA, CDR2 YSLEER. The V end lost 1 base, the J end lost 4 bases, and 5 bases lay between the germline ends. CDR3 sequence reads: CASSQGLGNTIYF. The CDR3 nucleotides read TGCGCCAGCAGCCAAGGACTCGGAAACACCATATATTTT.

The chain has TRBV25-1 and TRBJ2-3, with D perhaps matching TRBD2 (5 bases). Germline assignment: CDR1 MGHDK and CDR2 SYGVNS. CDR3 length equals 14 residues. V dropped 3 bases and J dropped 1 base, with 8 bases sitting between them. CDR3 sequence reads: CASSESRGTDTQYF. CDR3 DNA sequence: TGTGCCAGCAGTGAGTCGCGGGGCACAGATACGCAGTATTTT.

This clonotype was seen only a few times. This chain joins TRBV11-2 and TRBJ1-1, with D perhaps matching TRBD1 (6 bases). Germline CDR1 and CDR2: SGHAT and FQNNGV. This CDR3 contains 15 residues. V was trimmed by 5 bases and J by 4 bases, leaving 17 bases between them. CDR3 protein: CASSPTRGPRTEAFF. CDR3 DNA: TGTGCCAGCAGCCCAACCCGGGGGCCTCGCACTGAAGCTTTCTTT.

The V gene is TRBV6-5, the J gene TRBJ1-1; no definite D call. This CDR3 has 14 amino acids. CDR1 is MNHEY and CDR2 is SVGAGI in the germline V gene. V was clipped by 2 bases and J by 2 bases, with 9 bases between them. The CDR3, as DNA: TGTGCCAGCAGTTACGGGGATATCAACACTGAAGCTTTCTTT. It specifies CASSYGDINTEAFF.

This clonotype was counted a few times. V is TRBV12-3 or TRBV12-4 and J is TRBJ2-1; D is unclear. The CDR3 totals 14 residues. V shed 7 bases and J shed 0 bases, with 10 bases lying between them. This CDR3 is CASTEDSSYNEQFF. CDR3 coding DNA: TGTGCCAGCACCGAGGATAGCTCCTACAATGAGCAGTTCTTC.

The chain recombines TRBV19 with TRBJ2-5; TRBD2 is a possible D gene (5 bases). Trimming shortened V by 6 bases and J by 4 bases, and 18 bases separated the two germline ends. The CDR3 is 15 residues long. The germline CDR1 and CDR2 sequences are LNHDA and SQIVND (reference sequence). The CDR3 here is CASRPPEGLGETQYF. CDR3 bases: TGTGCCAGTAGACCCCCCGAGGGATTGGGAGAGACCCAGTACTTC.

There are a few counts of this clonotype. The CDR3 nucleotides are TGTGCCAGCAGCCCCAGAGGGACTAGACAGGAGACCCAGTACTTC. The encoded protein is CASSPRGTRQETQYF. The chain is built from TRBV9 and TRBJ2-5; 8 bases align to TRBD2. The germline CDR1 and CDR2 sequences are SGDLS and YYNGEE. The CDR3 totals 15 residues. Trimming removed 4 bases from V and 5 bases from J; junction bases left unmatched: 10.

This clonotype was detected ten times or more. The gene calls are TRBV28 and TRBJ1-5, with D possibly being TRBD1 (5 bases). The CDR3 runs to 13 residues. Germline values: CDR1 MDHEN, CDR2 SYDVKM. The V end lost 7 bases, the J end lost 2 bases, and 9 bases lay between the germline ends. The CDR3 nucleotides are TGTGCCAGCACAGGGACGCGCAATCAGCCCCAGCATTTT. It specifies CASTGTRNQPQHF.

In its sample, this clonotype was seen a few times. The chain has TRBV7-2 and TRBJ2-3, with no clear D. Germline V CDR1 and CDR2: SGHTA, FQGNSA. The V and J ends lost 5 bases and 6 bases respectively, with 12 bases between them. CDR3 size: 13 residues. CDR3 protein: CASSKAKMDTQYF. The CDR3 DNA is TGTGCCAGCAGCAAAGCCAAGATGGATACGCAGTATTTT.

This clonotype has more than one count but fewer than ten. V and J are TRBV28 and TRBJ1-3; no reliable D call. V lost 1 base to trimming and J lost 0 bases, with 4 bases between them. CDR3 length: 14 residues. Germline V gene sequence: CDR1 MDHEN, CDR2 SYDVKM. The CDR3 DNA follows: TGTGCCAGCAGTTTATTGATCTCTGGAAACACCATATATTTT. Protein: CASSLLISGNTIYF.

This clonotype was detected many times. The genes are TRBV20-1 and TRBJ2-4; TRBD2 agrees at 9 bases. The CDR3 is made up of 12 amino acids. Germline values: CDR1 DFQATT, CDR2 SNEGSKA (reference sequence). V lost 7 bases to trimming and J lost 7 bases; unmatched junction nucleotides: 5. This chain's CDR3 is CSVGTSTNIQYF. The DNA for the CDR3 is TGCAGTGTCGGGACTAGCACGAACATTCAGTACTTC.